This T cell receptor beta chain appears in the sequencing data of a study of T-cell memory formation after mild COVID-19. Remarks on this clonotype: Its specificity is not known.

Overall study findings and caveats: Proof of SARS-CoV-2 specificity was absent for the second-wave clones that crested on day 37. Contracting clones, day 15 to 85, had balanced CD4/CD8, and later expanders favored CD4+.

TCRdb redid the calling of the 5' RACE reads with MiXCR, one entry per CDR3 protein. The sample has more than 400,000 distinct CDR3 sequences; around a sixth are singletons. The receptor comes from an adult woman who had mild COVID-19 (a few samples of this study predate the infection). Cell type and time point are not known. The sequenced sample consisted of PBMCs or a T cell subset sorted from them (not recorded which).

The DNA for the CDR3 is TGTGCCAGTAGTATGGGGGAGACCCAGTACTTC. Amino acid sequence: CASSMGETQYF. The chain is built from TRBV19 and TRBJ2-5, with D uncertain. This CDR3 is built from 11 residues. The V end lost 3 bases, the J end lost 5 bases, and 4 bases lay between the germline ends. Germline V lookup: CDR1 LNHDA, CDR2 SQIVND (reference sequence).